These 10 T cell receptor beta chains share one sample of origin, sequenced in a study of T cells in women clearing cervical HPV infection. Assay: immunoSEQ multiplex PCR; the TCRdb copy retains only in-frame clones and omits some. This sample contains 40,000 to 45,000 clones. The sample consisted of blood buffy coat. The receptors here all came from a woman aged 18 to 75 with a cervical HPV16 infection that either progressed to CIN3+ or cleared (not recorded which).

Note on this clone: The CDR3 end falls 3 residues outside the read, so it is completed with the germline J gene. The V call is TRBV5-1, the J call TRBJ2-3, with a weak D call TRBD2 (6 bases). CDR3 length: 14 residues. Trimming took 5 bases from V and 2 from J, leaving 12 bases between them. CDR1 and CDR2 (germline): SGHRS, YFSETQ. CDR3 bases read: TGCGCCAGCAGTGCTAGCGTAGCCACAGATACG. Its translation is CASSASVATDT. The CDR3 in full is CASSASVATDTQYF.

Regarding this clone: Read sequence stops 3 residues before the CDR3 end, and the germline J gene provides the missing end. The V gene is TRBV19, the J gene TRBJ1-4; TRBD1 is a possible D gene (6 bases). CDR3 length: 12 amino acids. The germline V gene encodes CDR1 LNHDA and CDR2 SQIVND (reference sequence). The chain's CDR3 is CASAPGQQPLFF. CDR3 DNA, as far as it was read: TGTGCCAGTGCCCCGGGACAACAACCA.

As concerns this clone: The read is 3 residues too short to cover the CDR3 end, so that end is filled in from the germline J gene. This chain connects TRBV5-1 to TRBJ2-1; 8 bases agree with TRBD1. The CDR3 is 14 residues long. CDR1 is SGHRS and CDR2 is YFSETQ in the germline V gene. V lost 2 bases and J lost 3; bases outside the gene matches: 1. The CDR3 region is CASSFGQGYNEQFF. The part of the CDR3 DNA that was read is TGCGCCAGCAGCTTCGGACAGGGCTACAATGAG.

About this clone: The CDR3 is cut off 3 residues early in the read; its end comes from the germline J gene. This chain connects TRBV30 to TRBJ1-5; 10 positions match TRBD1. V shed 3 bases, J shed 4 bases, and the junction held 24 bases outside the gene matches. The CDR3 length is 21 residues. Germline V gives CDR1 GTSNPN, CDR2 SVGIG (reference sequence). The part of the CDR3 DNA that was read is TGTGCCTGGAGCGACACATCCACCCCCCGTCGACAGGGGGCGCAGAATCAGCCC. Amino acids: CAWSDTSTPRRQGAQNQP. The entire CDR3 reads CAWSDTSTPRRQGAQNQPQHF.

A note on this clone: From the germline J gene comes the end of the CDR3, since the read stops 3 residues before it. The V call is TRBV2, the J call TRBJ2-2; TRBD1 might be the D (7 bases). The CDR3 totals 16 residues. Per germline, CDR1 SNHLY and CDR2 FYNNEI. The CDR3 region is CASSESSGGSNSPLFF. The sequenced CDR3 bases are TGTGCCAGCAGTGAGTCGTCAGGGGGGAGTAATTCACCG.

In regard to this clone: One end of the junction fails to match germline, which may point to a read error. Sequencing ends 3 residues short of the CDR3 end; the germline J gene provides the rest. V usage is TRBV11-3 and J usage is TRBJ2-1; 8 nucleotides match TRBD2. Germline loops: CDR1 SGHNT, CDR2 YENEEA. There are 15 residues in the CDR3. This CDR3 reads CTSSTGLALYNEQFF. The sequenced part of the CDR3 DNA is TGTACCAGCAGCACCGGACTAGCTCTTTACAATGAG.

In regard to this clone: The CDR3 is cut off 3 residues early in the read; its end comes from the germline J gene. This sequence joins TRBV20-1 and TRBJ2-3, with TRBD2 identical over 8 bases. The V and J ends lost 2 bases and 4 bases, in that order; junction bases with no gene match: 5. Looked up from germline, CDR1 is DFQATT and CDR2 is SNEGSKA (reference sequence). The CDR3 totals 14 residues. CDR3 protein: CSARTLAGSDTQYF. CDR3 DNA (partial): TGCAGTGCTAGAACTCTAGCGGGCTCAGATACG.

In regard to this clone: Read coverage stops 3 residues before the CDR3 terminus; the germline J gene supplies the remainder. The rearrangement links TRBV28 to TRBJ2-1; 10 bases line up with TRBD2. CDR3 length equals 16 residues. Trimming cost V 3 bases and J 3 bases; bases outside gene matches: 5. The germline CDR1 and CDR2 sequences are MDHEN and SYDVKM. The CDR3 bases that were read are TGTGCCAGCAGTTTGTTTAGCGGGAGGTTCTACAATGAG. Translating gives CASSLFSGRFYNE. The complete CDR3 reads CASSLFSGRFYNEQFF.

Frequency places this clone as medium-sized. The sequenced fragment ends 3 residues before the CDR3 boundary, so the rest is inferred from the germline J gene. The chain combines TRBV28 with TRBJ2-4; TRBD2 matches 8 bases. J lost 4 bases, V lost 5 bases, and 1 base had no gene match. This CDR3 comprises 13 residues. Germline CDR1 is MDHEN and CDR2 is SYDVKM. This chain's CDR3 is CASSRGGKNIQYF. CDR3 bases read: TGTGCCAGCAGTCGGGGGGGTAAAAACATT.

CDR3 bases read: TGCAGTGCTAGAGGGCCTAGCGGCGACCCGGGGACC. Translating it yields CSARGPSGDPGT. The full CDR3 protein is CSARGPSGDPGTQYF. The J gene is TRBJ2-5, the V gene TRBV20-1, with TRBD2 identical over 7 bases. The CDR3 goes on 3 residues after the read ends, and that part is filled in from the germline J gene. Trimming took 1 base from V and 7 from J; bases not matched to a gene: 12. The CDR3 runs 15 residues. The germline V gene has CDR1 DFQATT and CDR2 SNEGSKA (reference sequence).